This T cell receptor (beta chain) was recovered during a study of cytomegalovirus exposure and HLA in healthy donors. General study points: The study flagged some 170 TCR beta chains as cytomegalovirus-associated. Later work showed greater clonal expansion in HLA-associated TCR beta chains than in equally common others.

Amplification used 60 Vbeta primers and 13 Jbeta primers. Profiling relied on immunoSEQ multiplex PCR, and the TCRdb table lists in-frame clones only, not all of them. The sample includes 120,000 or so clones, around 75% of them seen just once. Trimming took 2 bases from V and 1 from J, leaving 11 bases between them. The V gene's germline CDR1 is MNHEY and CDR2 SVGAGI. CDR3 size: 15 residues. A word on this clone: Its target is unknown.

This TCR was recovered from a woman aged 45-59 years in good health and CMV-seropositive. The sample taken for sequencing was PBMCs. V is TRBV6-5 and J is TRBJ1-2; no definite D call. The CDR3 DNA sequence: TGTGCCAGCAGTTACAAGCCCTGGAGTAACTATGGCTACACCTTC. Its protein is CASSYKPWSNYGYTF.